This T cell receptor (beta chain) was identified in a study of tissue T cells after allogeneic stem cell transplantation. Points from the study as a whole: In patients and mice, blood and spleen missed much of tissue repertoire. This small cohort was clinically heterogeneous, and sampling depth was a limitation.

Libraries were prepared by immunoSEQ multiplex PCR; TCRdb keeps only in-frame clonotypes and omits some of them. Of almost 6,000 clones in the sample, less than 50% were seen once. This clone occurred a few times. What it binds is unknown. Here the gene names and germline are mouse. The read ends 1 residue before the CDR3 terminus; that terminus is restored from the germline J gene. Sample time point: mouse harvest day 7 after allogeneic transplant. Each mouse received 10^7 T-cell-depleted marrow cells plus 10^6 splenic CD5+ T cells by tail vein. Germline-derived CDR1 and CDR2 are KGHPV and FQNQEV (reference sequence). The CDR3 runs 14 residues. Deletions cut 6 bases from V and 3 bases from J, with 13 bases between.

Sample: gut tissue. The chain employs TRBV26 and TRBJ2-5; D gene unclear. The TCR sequence derives from a female BALB/c mouse given C57BL/6 T cells with graft-versus-host disease after an allogeneic hematopoietic cell transplant. The sequenced part of the CDR3 DNA is TGTGCCAGCAGCCTGACCGGGAGACAAGACACCCAGTAC. As protein: CASSLTGRQDTQY. The complete CDR3 sequence is CASSLTGRQDTQYF.